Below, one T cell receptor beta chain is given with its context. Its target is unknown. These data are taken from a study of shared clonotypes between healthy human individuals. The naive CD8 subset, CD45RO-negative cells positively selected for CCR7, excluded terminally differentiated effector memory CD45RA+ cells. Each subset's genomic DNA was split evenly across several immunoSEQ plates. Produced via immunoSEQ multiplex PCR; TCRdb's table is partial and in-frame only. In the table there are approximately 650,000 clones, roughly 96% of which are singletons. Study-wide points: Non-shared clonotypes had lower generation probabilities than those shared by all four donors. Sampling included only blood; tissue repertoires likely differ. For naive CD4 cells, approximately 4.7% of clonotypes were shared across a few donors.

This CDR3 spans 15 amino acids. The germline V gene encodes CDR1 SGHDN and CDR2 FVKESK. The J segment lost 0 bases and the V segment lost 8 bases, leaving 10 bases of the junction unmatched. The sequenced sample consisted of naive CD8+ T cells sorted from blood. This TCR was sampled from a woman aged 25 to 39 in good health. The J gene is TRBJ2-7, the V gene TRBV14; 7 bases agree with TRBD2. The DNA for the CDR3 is TGTGCCAGCCATCGGGGGAAGCGGGGCTCCTACGAGCAGTACTTC. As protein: CASHRGKRGSYEQYF.